This is a list of T cell receptor beta chains from one sample in a study of blood T cells in healthy people across ages. TCRdb independently ran MiXCR on the 5' RACE reads; one entry per CDR3 protein. The sample holds approximately 810,000 distinct CDR3 sequences, 29% seen once. Sequenced: blood. Receptor source: a woman over 75 in good health. The CDR3 runs from the conserved cysteine through the conserved F or W. A D gene is named only where the DNA matches it firmly. Clone size is stated in some rows and not others, as once, few, many or a class when expanded.

v_call: TRBV7-2; d_call: NA; clone_size: many; j_call: TRBJ1-1; cdr3_nt: TGTGCCAGCAGCTTACTTGTCAACACTGAAGCTTTCTTT; cdr3_aa: CASSLLVNTEAFF
v_call: TRBV3-1; d_call: NA; clone_size: NA; j_call: TRBJ2-2; cdr3_nt: TGTGCCAGCAGCCAATACAGGACCAACACCGGGGAGCTGTTTTTT; cdr3_aa: CASSQYRTNTGELFF
v_call: TRBV28; d_call: TRBD1; clone_size: NA; j_call: TRBJ2-7; cdr3_nt: TGTGCCAGCAGTTCCGTCCGGGACAGCTACGAGCAGTACTTC; cdr3_aa: CASSSVRDSYEQYF
v_call: TRBV9; d_call: NA; clone_size: NA; j_call: TRBJ1-1; cdr3_nt: TGTGCCAGCAGCCCCCTGGGACCGGCGAACACTGAAGCTTTCTTT; cdr3_aa: CASSPLGPANTEAFF
v_call: TRBV7-2; d_call: NA; clone_size: NA; j_call: TRBJ2-3; cdr3_nt: TGTGCCAGCAGCCTTGGAGGGCGGGGCCTCACAGATACGCAGTATTTT; cdr3_aa: CASSLGGRGLTDTQYF
v_call: TRBV30; d_call: NA; clone_size: once; j_call: TRBJ1-1; cdr3_nt: TGTGCCTGGAGTGTAGCAAGGGTCGCTTCGGTCACTGAAGCTTTCTTT; cdr3_aa: CAWSVARVASVTEAFF
v_call: TRBV11-2; d_call: TRBD2; clone_size: many; j_call: TRBJ2-3; cdr3_nt: TGTGCCAGCAGCTTAAACGTGAACGCCGGGGGGGGGATTGATACGCAGTATTTT; cdr3_aa: CASSLNVNAGGGIDTQYF
v_call: TRBV6-2/TRBV6-3; d_call: NA; clone_size: NA; j_call: TRBJ1-2; cdr3_nt: TGTGCCAGCGGCCGAGGCGAGCTAGACTATGGCTACACCTTC; cdr3_aa: CASGRGELDYGYTF
v_call: TRBV12-3/TRBV12-4; d_call: NA; clone_size: NA; j_call: TRBJ1-2; cdr3_nt: TGTGCCAGCAGTTTTAAGCTGGGAGATGGCTACACCTTC; cdr3_aa: CASSFKLGDGYTF
v_call: TRBV12-3/TRBV12-4; d_call: TRBD1; clone_size: many; j_call: TRBJ1-2; cdr3_nt: TGTGCCAGCAGTCCATTGAGCGGACAGGGGATAGTTGGCTACACCTTC; cdr3_aa: CASSPLSGQGIVGYTF
v_call: TRBV6-6; d_call: TRBD2; clone_size: NA; j_call: TRBJ2-7; cdr3_nt: TGTGTCAGCAGTTACTCACTAGCGGGGGGGCAGGTCAATGAGCAGTACTTC; cdr3_aa: CVSSYSLAGGQVNEQYF
v_call: TRBV20-1; d_call: TRBD1; clone_size: NA; j_call: TRBJ1-2; cdr3_nt: TGCAGTGCTAGTTCCGGGACAGGCTCCTCGGGGGCTCCTATTATGGGAGGCTACACCTTC; cdr3_aa: CSASSGTGSSGAPIMGGYTF
v_call: TRBV7-9; d_call: NA; clone_size: many; j_call: TRBJ1-4; cdr3_nt: TGTGCCAGCAGCCCCGATAATGAAAAACTGTTTTTT; cdr3_aa: CASSPDNEKLFF
v_call: TRBV28; d_call: TRBD1; clone_size: many; j_call: TRBJ1-2; cdr3_nt: TGTGCCAGCAGCCCAGGGGGCGAGGGTGGCTATGGCTACACCTTC; cdr3_aa: CASSPGGEGGYGYTF
v_call: TRBV12-3/TRBV12-4; d_call: NA; clone_size: many; j_call: TRBJ1-6; cdr3_nt: TGTGCCAGCAGTTCCCCGCCTGAACCCCTCCACTTT; cdr3_aa: CASSSPPEPLHF
v_call: TRBV5-6; d_call: NA; clone_size: few; j_call: TRBJ2-3; cdr3_nt: TGTGCCAGCAGCTTGAAGGGGTATTATACAGATACGCAGTATTTT; cdr3_aa: CASSLKGYYTDTQYF
v_call: TRBV7-6; d_call: TRBD2; clone_size: many; j_call: TRBJ2-3; cdr3_nt: TGTGCCAGCAGTCCATTCAGCGGGGGGAGCGATACGCAGTATTTT; cdr3_aa: CASSPFSGGSDTQYF